These 21 T cell receptor beta chains were sequenced from one sample in a study of cytomegalovirus exposure and HLA in healthy donors. Using immunoSEQ multiplex PCR, the repertoire was profiled, and TCRdb retains in-frame clones only, with some absent. The table shows more than 200,000 clones, with roughly 87% occurring only once. Sequencing was performed on PBMCs. The receptors shown here come from a man aged 18 to 30 in good health and CMV-seropositive.

This chain connects TRBV5-1 to TRBJ2-3; D is undetermined. V lost 2 bases and J 5 bases, leaving 9 bases between the germline ends. Germline V gene data show CDR1 as SGHRS and CDR2 as YFSETQ. The CDR3 length is 13 residues. CDR3 sequence reads: CASSFGFLDTQYF. CDR3 DNA: TGCGCCAGCAGCTTCGGGTTTCTAGATACGCAGTATTTT.

In this sample, this clone turned up once. The chain employs TRBV19 and TRBJ2-3; D might be TRBD1 (5 bases). Germline V gene sequence: CDR1 LNHDA, CDR2 SQIVND (reference sequence). The V gene lost 1 base and the J gene lost 6 bases, with 8 bases spanning the gap. The CDR3 runs 13 residues. CDR3 coding DNA: TGTGCCAGTAGTATAGCCAGGGCCGATACGCAGTATTTT. Translated, it gives CASSIARADTQYF.

This sequence joins TRBV29-1 and TRBJ1-1; tentative D call: TRBD1 (5 bases). This CDR3 has 12 amino acids. From germline, CDR1 is SQVTM and CDR2 ANQGSEA. Between the trimmed V and J ends, which lost 1 base and 9 bases, there was a span of 12 bases. The CDR3 protein is CSVEGQGVKAFF. CDR3 in DNA: TGCAGCGTTGAAGGGCAGGGAGTCAAAGCTTTCTTT.

This clone occurred once. The chain links TRBV29-1 to TRBJ2-3; the D is unclear. Germline values: CDR1 SQVTM, CDR2 ANQGSEA. The length of the CDR3 is 13 residues. Trimming removed 5 bases from V and 0 bases from J, with 9 bases in between. CDR3 DNA sequence: TGCAGCGTTAGCGAGACTAGCACAGATACGCAGTATTTT. Protein sequence: CSVSETSTDTQYF.

This clone was detected only once. The V gene is TRBV2, the J gene TRBJ2-7, with 7 positions matching TRBD2. The germline gives CDR1 SNHLY, CDR2 FYNNEI. The J segment lost 2 bases and the V segment lost 0 bases, leaving 13 bases of the junction unmatched. This CDR3 contains 18 residues. CDR3 region: CASSEANPLGGRTYEQYF. The CDR3 region has the DNA TGTGCCAGCAGTGAAGCGAATCCTCTGGGCGGGAGAACCTACGAGCAGTACTTC.

The chain has TRBV5-1 and TRBJ2-7, with 12 nucleotides matching TRBD1. Germline V gene data show CDR1 as SGHRS and CDR2 as YFSETQ. V dropped 4 bases and J dropped 6; count of bases not matched to a gene: 11. This CDR3 region has 16 residues. CDR3 DNA: TGCGCCAGCAGCACAGACCGGGACAGGGGGCTAGTCGAGCAGTACTTC. It specifies CASSTDRDRGLVEQYF.

The chain employs TRBV11-3 and TRBJ2-1; maybe TRBD2 (5 bases). The V end was cut by 5 bases, the J end by 0 bases, with 11 bases between. CDR1 and CDR2 from the germline V gene are SGHNT and YENEEA. The CDR3 totals 15 residues. The CDR3 protein is CASSLGRASYNEQFF. The DNA of the CDR3 is TGTGCCAGCAGCCTCGGGCGGGCCTCCTACAATGAGCAGTTCTTC.

This clone appeared a single time. The J gene is TRBJ2-2, the V gene TRBV19; 10 nucleotides line up with TRBD2. From germline, CDR1 is LNHDA and CDR2 SQIVND (reference sequence). V lost 5 bases and J lost 0; bases outside the gene matches: 3. This CDR3 contains 16 residues. The CDR3 sequence is CASSPGLAANTGELFF. As DNA, the CDR3 is TGTGCCAGTAGTCCAGGACTAGCGGCGAACACCGGGGAGCTGTTTTTT.

This clone occurred a few times. The chain recombines TRBV18 with TRBJ1-4, with unresolved D. Germline V gene sequence: CDR1 KGHSH, CDR2 LQKENI. V was cut by 10 bases and J by 4 bases, with 7 bases left in between. This CDR3 has 11 residues. This CDR3 is CAILLNEKLFF. DNA of the CDR3: TGTGCCATCCTTCTTAATGAAAAACTGTTTTTT.

The rearrangement uses TRBV27 and TRBJ2-7; D is unclear. Looked up from germline, CDR1 is MNHEY and CDR2 is SMNVEV (reference sequence). This CDR3 has 13 residues. With 9 bases removed from V and 1 base from J, the gap between germline ends came to 13 bases. The CDR3 DNA reads as TGTGCCAGTTCCCGGGCCCTATCCTACGAGCAGTACTTC. Translation: CASSRALSYEQYF.

V usage is TRBV4-1 and J usage is TRBJ1-5; a possible D gene is TRBD1 (5 bases). The CDR3 sequence is 16 residues long. V dropped 1 base and J dropped 4 bases, with 14 bases sitting between them. Germline V gene sequence: CDR1 MGHRA, CDR2 YSYEKL. The CDR3 loop is CASSQAGGETNQPQHF. CDR3 nucleotides: TGCGCCAGCAGCCAAGCCGGGGGGGAGACGAATCAGCCCCAGCATTTT.

This rearrangement joins TRBV29-1 to TRBJ2-5, with TRBD2 identical over 7 bases. There are 13 residues in the CDR3. V lost 4 bases to trimming and J lost 2 bases; unmatched junction nucleotides: 4. Germline V gene data show CDR1 as SQVTM and CDR2 as ANQGSEA. The CDR3 spells CSVAAGSQETQYF. CDR3 nucleotides: TGCAGCGTTGCAGCGGGGTCACAAGAGACCCAGTACTTC. Full variable domain (missing parts from reference TRBV29-1 and TRBJ2-5): SAVISQKPSRDICQRGTSLTIQCQVDSQVTMMFWYRQQPGQSLTLIATANQGSEATYESGFVIDKFPISRPNLTFSTLTVSNMSPEDSSIYLCSVAAGSQETQYFGPGTRLLVL.

The CDR3 nucleotides are TGTGCCAGCAGTGACAGGGGGCCAGGAGAGACCCAGTACTTC. This gives the protein CASSDRGPGETQYF. V and J are TRBV2 and TRBJ2-5, with 8 nucleotides matching TRBD1. This CDR3 is built from 14 residues. Germline CDR1 is SNHLY and CDR2 is FYNNEI. V was pared by 3 bases and J by 4 bases, with 4 bases of the junction left unmatched.

J is TRBJ2-7 and V is TRBV6-1; 7 bases line up with TRBD2. Germline CDR1 is MNHNS and CDR2 is SASEGT. V trimming: 5 bases; J trimming: 1 base; junction bases outside the gene matches: 5. The CDR3 is made up of 14 amino acids. CDR3 sequence: CASSIWGGSYEQYF. The CDR3 DNA sequence: TGTGCCAGCAGTATTTGGGGGGGGTCCTACGAGCAGTACTTC.

The J gene is TRBJ2-7, the V gene TRBV6-6, with 11 bases lining up with TRBD2. The CDR3 length is 14 residues. With 6 bases clipped from V and 2 bases from J, the junction kept 3 bases outside the gene matches. Germline loops: CDR1 MNHNY, CDR2 SVGAGI (reference sequence). The CDR3: CASSLLAGAYEQYF. The DNA of the CDR3 is TGTGCCAGCAGCCTACTAGCGGGGGCCTACGAGCAGTACTTC.

V gene TRBV28 combines with J gene TRBJ2-1; 7 bases line up with TRBD1. The CDR3 is made up of 15 amino acids. V lost 3 bases and J lost 7; bases outside the gene matches: 9. Looked up from germline, CDR1 is MDHEN and CDR2 is SYDVKM. CDR3 sequence (DNA): TGTGCCAGCAGTTTTTCGGGTCACAGGGGAAATGAGCAGTTCTTC. This codes for CASSFSGHRGNEQFF.

CDR3 amino acids: CASSVTQGQTSLGFF. CDR3 DNA: TGCGCCAGCAGCGTGACGCAGGGACAGACGAGTTTGGGGTTCTTC. The chain uses TRBV5-1 and TRBJ2-1; TRBD1 matches at 7 bases. With 4 bases clipped from V and 15 bases from J, the junction kept 19 bases outside the gene matches. Per the germline V gene, CDR1 is SGHRS and CDR2 is YFSETQ. The CDR3 runs to 15 residues. The full variable domain, rest sourced from reference TRBV5-1 and TRBJ2-1, is KAGVTQTPRYLIKTRGQQVTLSCSPISGHRSVSWYQQTPGQGLQFLFEYFSETQRNKGNFPGRFSGRQFSNSRSEMNVSTLELGDSALYLCASSVTQGQTSLGFFGPGTRLTVL.

The chain uses TRBV5-1 and TRBJ2-3, with a weak D call TRBD1 (6 bases). V shed 0 bases and J shed 0 bases, with 8 bases lying between them. The CDR3 consists of 15 residues. In germline, CDR1 is SGHRS, CDR2 YFSETQ. As DNA, the CDR3 is TGCGCCAGCAGCTTGGACAGGGCTAGCACAGATACGCAGTATTTT. It specifies CASSLDRASTDTQYF.

This chain uses TRBV5-1 with TRBJ1-5, with D hard to call. Germline CDR1 is SGHRS and CDR2 is YFSETQ. V was trimmed by 4 bases and J by 7 bases, leaving 12 bases between them. This CDR3 spans 13 amino acids. The DNA of the CDR3 is TGCGCCAGCAGCCCGGATCCCGCCCAGCCCCAGCATTTT. It yields the protein CASSPDPAQPQHF. The whole variable domain, filled in from reference TRBV5-1 and TRBJ1-5, reads KAGVTQTPRYLIKTRGQQVTLSCSPISGHRSVSWYQQTPGQGLQFLFEYFSETQRNKGNFPGRFSGRQFSNSRSEMNVSTLELGDSALYLCASSPDPAQPQHFGDGTRLSIL.

The V call is TRBV15, the J call TRBJ2-2, with no clear D. The germline V and J ends were trimmed by 4 bases and 4 bases, with 10 bases remaining between them. The V gene's germline CDR1 is LNHNV and CDR2 YYDKDF (reference sequence). The CDR3 length is 14 residues. In DNA form, the CDR3 reads TGTGCCACCAGCAAAGGTCTGCTCACCGGGGAGCTGTTTTTT. Protein product: CATSKGLLTGELFF.

The CDR3 sequence: CASSSGPSGNTIYF. The CDR3 DNA reads as TGTGCCAGCAGTTCAGGACCCTCTGGAAACACCATATATTTT. The rearrangement joins TRBV6-1 to TRBJ1-3, with no clear D. CDR1 and CDR2 from the germline V gene are MNHNS and SASEGT. This CDR3 has 14 amino acids. Trimming took off 5 bases at V and 0 bases at J, with 8 bases between the two ends.